A selection of T cell receptor beta chains follows, all from one sample in a study of shared clonotypes between healthy human individuals. Data came from immunoSEQ multiplex PCR; TCRdb stores just in-frame clones and leaves some out. The sample lists about 2,200,000 clones; roughly 91% were seen once. Material for sequencing was naive CD8+ T cells from PBMCs. The receptors here all came from a man younger than 35 in good health. Some clones in this sample may be carry-over from other donors' samples. Both conserved end residues are part of each CDR3. The order of the fields is clone size, J gene, V gene, CDR3 length, D gene, CDR3 protein. The D gene is left open where the match is weak. Clone size is given for some rows only: seen once, a few or many times, or a class if the clone is expanded.

>.|TRBJ1-2|TRBV28|14|TRBD1
CASSLLIQGDGYTF
>.|TRBJ2-3|TRBV5-1|15|.
CASSKSVGVTDTQYF
>.|TRBJ1-1|TRBV27|11|.
CAGTYGTEAFF
>.|TRBJ2-5|TRBV6-6|15|.
CASSYVGTPQETQYF
>once|TRBJ2-7|TRBV6-5|14|.
CASSKDRIAYEQYF
>.|TRBJ2-7|TRBV19|13|.
CASNQRANYEQYF
>.|TRBJ2-7|TRBV5-4|16|TRBD2
CASSLGLAGEGHEQYF
>few|TRBJ1-1|TRBV7-9|15|.
CASSNPGAGNTEAFF
>.|TRBJ2-2|TRBV28|15|TRBD2
CASSPSGSHTGELFF
>.|TRBJ2-7|TRBV27|16|.
CASSFGRTLSSYEQYF
>.|TRBJ1-2|TRBV2|12|.
CASSESPYGYTF
>once|TRBJ1-2|TRBV7-9|13|TRBD1
CASSLGQIYGYTF
>.|TRBJ2-7|TRBV27|15|.
CASSLSPGIAYEQYF
>.|TRBJ2-7|TRBV27|14|TRBD2
CASSLGREIYEQYF
>.|TRBJ1-1|TRBV4-1|16|TRBD1
CASSFRQGAMNTEAFF
>.|TRBJ1-2|TRBV27|15|.
CASSLSEGAGYGYTF